This T cell receptor beta chain was sequenced for a study of neurological immune-mediated disorders. Study-wide results and caveats: Phylogenetic grouping assigned the repertoires of 18 of 34 multiple sclerosis patients to one related-CDR3 cluster, which constitutes a possible signature.

The length of the CDR3 is 16 residues. The V segment lost 4 bases and the J segment 10 bases; nucleotides outside the gene matches: 16. Germline-derived CDR1 and CDR2 are SGDLS and YYNGEE. Source material was 2 million unsorted PBMCs, stored at -80 °C in RNAlater. The sample holds many counts of this clonotype. Its cognate antigen is unknown. TCRdb recomputed calls from the 5' RACE reads with MiXCR, one row per CDR3 protein. The table records 50,000 to 75,000 distinct CDR3 sequences, approximately 4.1% of them present only once. This clonotype was sampled from a man between 45 and 60 years old with multiple sclerosis. The chain recombines TRBV9 with TRBJ1-4, with 7 bases matching TRBD1. The sequenced material came from PBMCs. The CDR3 sequence: CASSPRQGEALGKLFF. The CDR3 coding sequence is TGTGCCAGCAGCCCACGACAGGGAGAAGCTTTAGGAAAACTGTTTTTT.